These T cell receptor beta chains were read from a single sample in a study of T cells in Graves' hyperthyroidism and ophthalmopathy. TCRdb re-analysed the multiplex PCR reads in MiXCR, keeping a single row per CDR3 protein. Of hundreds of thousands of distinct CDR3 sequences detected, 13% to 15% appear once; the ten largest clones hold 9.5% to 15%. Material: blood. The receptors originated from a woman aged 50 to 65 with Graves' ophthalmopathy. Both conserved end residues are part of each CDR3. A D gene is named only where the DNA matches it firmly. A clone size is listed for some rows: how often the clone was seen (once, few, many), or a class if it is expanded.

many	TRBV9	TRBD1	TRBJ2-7	TGTGCCAGCAGCGCAGACGGGACAGGGGCCGAGCAGTACTTC	CASSADGTGAEQYF
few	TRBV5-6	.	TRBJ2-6	TGTGCCAGCAGCTCGGGATTTGGCTCTGGGGCCAACGTCCTGACTTTC	CASSSGFGSGANVLTF
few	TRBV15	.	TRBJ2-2	TGTGCCACCAGCGAGACTACTTACACCGGGGAGCTGTTTTTT	CATSETTYTGELFF
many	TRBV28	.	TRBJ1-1	TGTGCCACCTTCGTTCACTCGGCTGAAGCTTTCTTT	CATFVHSAEAFF
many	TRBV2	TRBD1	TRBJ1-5	TGTGCCAGCAGTGAACCTGGACAGGGGAGGAATCAGCCCCAGCATTTT	CASSEPGQGRNQPQHF
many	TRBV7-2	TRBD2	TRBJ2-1	TGTGCCAGCAGCTTAGAGAGCGGGAGGGCCGGATACAATGAGCAGTTCTTC	CASSLESGRAGYNEQFF
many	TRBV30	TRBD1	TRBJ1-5	TGTGCCTGGAGTGTACGGGGGACAGGGGGTCAGCCCCAGCATTTT	CAWSVRGTGGQPQHF
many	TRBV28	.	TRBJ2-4	TGTGCCAGCAGTTTTTTGGGGTTGGACATTCAGTACTTC	CASSFLGLDIQYF
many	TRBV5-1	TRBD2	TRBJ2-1	TGCGCCAGCAGCTCCCTAGCGGGAGCGAACAATGAGCAGTTCTTC	CASSSLAGANNEQFF
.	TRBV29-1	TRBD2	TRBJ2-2	TGCAGCGCCGGACCTGCTAGCGGGAAGGAGGAGCTGTTTTTT	CSAGPASGKEELFF
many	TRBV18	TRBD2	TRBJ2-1	TGTGCCACCAAGAAGAGCGGGGTTTACAATGAGCAGTTCTTC	CATKKSGVYNEQFF
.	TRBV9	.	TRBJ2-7	TGTGCCAGCAGCGTAGCAACAGCGAGCTCCTACGAGCAGTACTTC	CASSVATASSYEQYF
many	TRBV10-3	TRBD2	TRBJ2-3	TGTGCCATCAGAGCTTCGACTAGCGGGAGCACAGATACGCAGTATTTT	CAIRASTSGSTDTQYF
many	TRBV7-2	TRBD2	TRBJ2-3	TGTGCCAGCAGCTTTGGGACTAGCGGTTATACGCAGTATTTT	CASSFGTSGYTQYF
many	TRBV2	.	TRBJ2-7	TGTGCCCATGAAGGGCTAGCAGATCCCTACGAGCAGTACTTC	CAHEGLADPYEQYF
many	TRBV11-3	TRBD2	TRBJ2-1	TGTGCCAGCAGCTCACGACTAGCGGGAGTGAATGAGCAGTTCTTC	CASSSRLAGVNEQFF
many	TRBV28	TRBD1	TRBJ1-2	TGTGCCAGCAGTCCGACAGGGCTTGGCTACACCTTC	CASSPTGLGYTF